A selection of T cell receptor beta chains follows, all from one sample in a study of blood T cell repertoires in COVID-19. Here immunoSEQ multiplex PCR was the method, and the copy in TCRdb shows in-frame clones only, minus some. The sample holds about 270,000 clones; under 90% are singletons and the top ten take less than 2.5%. The sequencing input was peripheral blood. These TCRs come from a man aged 50 or older with acute or convalescent COVID-19. Each CDR3 is given with its conserved first and last residue. The D gene is left open where the match is weak. Clone size is given for some rows only: seen once, a few or many times, or a class if the clone is expanded.

>TRBD1|-|TRBV18|TRBJ1-5
TGTGCCAGCTCGGTGGGACAGCCCATGGAGGCCCAGCATTTT
CASSVGQPMEAQHF
>-|-|TRBV9|TRBJ2-2
TGTGCCAGCAGCGTAGATATAATCGGGGAGCTGTTTTTT
CASSVDIIGELFF
>-|few|TRBV30|TRBJ2-1
TGTGCCTGGACGGGGGACTCAAGCTCCTACAATGAGCAGTTCTTC
CAWTGDSSSYNEQFF
>-|-|TRBV11-2|TRBJ2-5
TGTGCCAGCAGCACCGACAGACAAGAGACCCAGTACTTC
CASSTDRQETQYF
>TRBD1|-|TRBV3-1/TRBV3-2|TRBJ1-1
TGTGCCAGCAGCCCCCCAGTCGAGGGGGCGGGCACTGAAGCTTTCTTT
CASSPPVEGAGTEAFF
>TRBD1|-|TRBV29-1|TRBJ1-1
TGCAGCGGTCAGGGGGCGGGTGAAGCTTTCTTT
CSGQGAGEAFF
>-|-|TRBV5-6|TRBJ1-3
TGTGCCAGCAGCTCCGAGCCCCAGACAGCCTCTGGAAACACCATATATTTT
CASSSEPQTASGNTIYF
>TRBD1|once|TRBV5-5|TRBJ1-2
TGTGCCAGCAGCTTCTCCGGGACAGGGGGTGGCTACACCTTC
CASSFSGTGGGYTF
>-|-|TRBV19|TRBJ2-1
TGTGCCAGTGCAGCCGGGACTCAGGGTGAGCAGTTCTTC
CASAAGTQGEQFF
>TRBD1|-|TRBV3-1/TRBV3-2|TRBJ1-5
TGTGCCAGCAGCCAAGCCCGACCGGGACAGGGAACTCAGCCCCAGCATTTT
CASSQARPGQGTQPQHF
>TRBD1|-|TRBV6-6|TRBJ2-7
TGTGCCAGCAGTTCCCCCGGGACAGGGGGCTACGAGCAGTACTTC
CASSSPGTGGYEQYF
>TRBD1|-|TRBV19|TRBJ1-6
TGTGCCAGTAACTCCGGGACAGGCCTTATTAATTCACCCCTCCACTTT
CASNSGTGLINSPLHF
>TRBD1|-|TRBV19|TRBJ1-1
TGTGCCAGTAAACCAAATCAGGGGGCAAACACTGAAGCTTTCTTT
CASKPNQGANTEAFF
>TRBD1|-|TRBV5-1|TRBJ1-4
TGCGCCAGCAGCGAAGGGACAGCTGGTGCAACTAATGAAAAACTGTTTTTT
CASSEGTAGATNEKLFF
>-|-|TRBV7-2|TRBJ2-7
TGTGCCAGCAGCTTAGTGGCGGGGCCCTCCTACGAGCAGTACTTC
CASSLVAGPSYEQYF
>TRBD1|few|TRBV10-3|TRBJ1-3
TGTGCCATCGGAAGAGACAGGGAAGGAAACACCATATATTTT
CAIGRDREGNTIYF
>-|few|TRBV11-2|TRBJ1-3
TGTGCCAGCAGCTTATCTATCTCTGGAAACACCATATATTTT
CASSLSISGNTIYF
>-|-|TRBV7-9|TRBJ2-5
TGTGCCAGCAGCCCTATAAAAGAGACCCAGTACTTC
CASSPIKETQYF
>TRBD2|-|TRBV7-3|TRBJ2-5
TGTGCCAGCAGCCCCAGTCGGCGGACTAGCGGGGCCGAAGAGACCCAGTACTTC
CASSPSRRTSGAEETQYF
>-|-|TRBV6-5|TRBJ1-1
TGTGCCAGCATCCCAGCGGGCGCCCCGGGAGCTTTCTTT
CASIPAGAPGAFF
>-|-|TRBV12-5|TRBJ1-1
TGTGCTAGTGGTTTGGCAATAGCTGCGAACACTGAAGCTTTCTTT
CASGLAIAANTEAFF
>TRBD2|-|TRBV5-1|TRBJ2-1
TGCGCCAGCCGAGAGAGCGGGGGGGATGCTAATGAGCAGTTCTTC
CASRESGGDANEQFF
>-|-|TRBV6-5|TRBJ2-5
TGTGCCAGCAGTCGACAGGGAGGCGGCCAAGAGACCCAGTACTTC
CASSRQGGGQETQYF
>-|-|TRBV10-2|TRBJ1-2
TGCGCCAGCAGTGAGGCTTGGGCCTATGGCTACACCTTC
CASSEAWAYGYTF
>-|-|TRBV6-2/TRBV6-3|TRBJ1-2
TGTGCCAGCACCCCTTTGTCGAGAAACTATGGCTACACCTTC
CASTPLSRNYGYTF
>-|-|TRBV12-5|TRBJ1-4
TGTGCTAGTGGTTCCTACCTGGGCCTTCAATCAGGGGATGAAAAACTGTTTTTT
CASGSYLGLQSGDEKLFF